The T cell receptor (beta chain) under discussion was sequenced for a study of control samples from healthy donors and cancer patients. The germline V and J ends were trimmed by 6 bases and 7 bases, with 11 bases remaining between them. The CDR3 is 11 amino acids. Germline lookup yields CDR1 DFQATT and CDR2 SNEGSKA (reference sequence). TCRdb's table, derived via immunoSEQ multiplex PCR, lists solely in-frame clones and lacks some. The sample contains 100,000 or so clones, roughly nine tenths of which appear only once. The sequence came from a woman aged 18-29 years in good health. The chain is built from TRBV20-1 and TRBJ2-3; D ambiguous. The sequencing sample was made of blood. The CDR3 loop is CSAFMVYTQYF. The CDR3 DNA reads as TGCAGTGCGTTTATGGTATATACGCAGTATTTT.